The rows below give T cell receptor beta chains drawn from one sample of a study of a mutant IDH1 vaccine in newly diagnosed glioma. This table comes from immunoSEQ multiplex PCR, and its TCRdb copy is limited to in-frame clones, with some not included. Among 84,000 or so clones listed, approximately 80% were seen once. No antigen is known for these receptors. The sample here was PBMCs, taken from a glioma patient whose treatment included an IDH1 peptide vaccine. The receptors were sampled from a man aged 35-49 years with glioma. The CDR3 runs from the conserved cysteine through the conserved F or W. Each record gives: J gene, clone size, V gene, D gene, CDR3 DNA, CDR3 protein. The D gene is left open where the match is weak. The listing skips clone size in some rows; elsewhere it reads once, few, many or a size class.

TRBJ2-7	few	TRBV29-1	NA	TGCAGCGTTGGCAACACCTACTCCTACGAGCAGTACTTC	CSVGNTYSYEQYF
TRBJ2-7	NA	TRBV6-1	TRBD1	TGTGCCAGCAGTGAACTCGGGACAGTATCCTACGAGCAGTACTTC	CASSELGTVSYEQYF
TRBJ1-1	NA	TRBV7-8	NA	TGTGCCAGCAGCCCTGAAGGGGCCGTTCACACTGAAGCTTTCTTT	CASSPEGAVHTEAFF
TRBJ2-4	NA	TRBV29-1	TRBD1	TGCAGCGTTGAAGTGGACAGGGGGTTTGCCAAAAACATTCAGTACTTC	CSVEVDRGFAKNIQYF
TRBJ2-2	NA	TRBV5-6	NA	TGTGCCAGCAGCTCTGATTCCACCGGGGAGCTGTTTTTT	CASSSDSTGELFF
TRBJ1-1	NA	TRBV15	NA	TGTGCCACCAGCAGACCCCCGTGGGACACTACGAACACTGAAGCTTTCTTT	CATSRPPWDTTNTEAFF
TRBJ1-4	NA	TRBV28	NA	TGTGCCAGCAGTTTGGTCAGGGGCAGAAGGGCAACTAATGAAAAACTGTTTTTT	CASSLVRGRRATNEKLFF
TRBJ1-1	few	TRBV7-2	NA	TGTGCCAGCAGCGCCCTGGCAGGGACGAACACTGAAGCTTTCTTT	CASSALAGTNTEAFF
TRBJ1-5	NA	TRBV6-5	TRBD1	TGTGCCAGCAGGACAGGGGGATCCAATCAGCCCCAGCATTTT	CASRTGGSNQPQHF
TRBJ1-1	NA	TRBV19	TRBD1	TGTGCCAGTAGTATTGGTCAGGGGGACACTGAAGCTTTCTTT	CASSIGQGDTEAFF
TRBJ1-3	few	TRBV7-8	NA	TGTGCCAGCAGCCTCCAGGGAAACACCATATATTTT	CASSLQGNTIYF
TRBJ2-7	NA	TRBV5-1	NA	TGCGCCAGCAGCCCAAGTGGGGGATACGAGCAGTACTTC	CASSPSGGYEQYF
TRBJ2-3	NA	TRBV6-1	NA	TGTGCCAGCAGTGAAAGGGGGGGCCAAGTCCCGTGGGATACGCAGTATTTT	CASSERGGQVPWDTQYF
TRBJ1-2	NA	TRBV7-8	TRBD1	TGTGCCAGCAGCTTACTGGGGACAGGGGGCCCGGGCTACACCTTC	CASSLLGTGGPGYTF
TRBJ2-1	NA	TRBV15	NA	TGTGCCACCAGGAGACCAGGGGTTGAGCAGTTCTTC	CATRRPGVEQFF
TRBJ1-5	NA	TRBV30	NA	TGTGCCTGGAGTGTCGGACAGTCTCAGCCCCAGCATTTT	CAWSVGQSQPQHF
TRBJ2-6	NA	TRBV7-9	NA	TGTGCCAGCAGCTTAAGAAGAACCTCTGGGGCCAACGTCCTGACTTTC	CASSLRRTSGANVLTF
TRBJ1-5	NA	TRBV19	NA	TGTGCCAGTAGCAACCGGCGGGCCATTAATAGCAATCAGCCCCAGCATTTT	CASSNRRAINSNQPQHF
TRBJ2-2	NA	TRBV14	NA	TGTGCCAGCAGCCAAGGGGCTAGGAGCGGGGAGCTGTTTTTT	CASSQGARSGELFF
TRBJ2-4	NA	TRBV7-2	TRBD2	TGTGCCAGCAGCTTACAGGGACTAGCGGCAAACATTCAGTACTTC	CASSLQGLAANIQYF
TRBJ1-5	NA	TRBV5-1	TRBD1	TGCGCCAGCAGCCCCGGTGGGACAGGGGGCAATCAGCCCCAGCATTTT	CASSPGGTGGNQPQHF
TRBJ1-5	NA	TRBV5-6	NA	TGTGCCAGCAGCTTGCTGGGTTCTGGGGTTCAGCCCCAGCATTTT	CASSLLGSGVQPQHF
TRBJ1-4	few	TRBV6-5	NA	TGTGCCAGCAGTTACAAGCCCAGTGGGGGAGTTGAAAAACTGTTTTTT	CASSYKPSGGVEKLFF
TRBJ2-1	few	TRBV19	NA	TGTGCCAGTGGAAGCGAGGGGAGCTCCTACAATGAGCAGTTCTTC	CASGSEGSSYNEQFF
TRBJ2-2	NA	TRBV19	NA	TGTGCCAGTAGTATTGGCAGGGCCGGGGAGCTGTTTTTT	CASSIGRAGELFF
TRBJ2-1	NA	TRBV7-9	TRBD2	TGTGCCAGCAGCCCGGGAAGCGGGAAACCTTACAATGAGCAGTTCTTC	CASSPGSGKPYNEQFF
TRBJ2-7	NA	TRBV27	NA	TGTGCCAGCAGTACTGGACTACTCTACGAGCAGTACTTC	CASSTGLLYEQYF
TRBJ2-7	NA	TRBV2	NA	TGTGCCAGCAGCCAGACTCCCCGCGAGCAGTACTTC	CASSQTPREQYF
TRBJ1-5	few	TRBV7-3	NA	TGTGCCAGCAGCTTAACAGGGGGAAGTCAGCCCCAGCATTTT	CASSLTGGSQPQHF
TRBJ1-6	NA	TRBV4-3	NA	TGCGCCAGCAGCCAAGATTTAGCACAAGATTATAATTCACCCCTCCACTTT	CASSQDLAQDYNSPLHF
TRBJ2-1	NA	TRBV30	NA	TGTGCCTGGACGAAAGGACAGCTCTACAATGAGCAGTTCTTC	CAWTKGQLYNEQFF
TRBJ1-1	NA	TRBV4-2	NA	TGTGCCAGCAGCCAAGCAGCAGGGGCGTTCACTGAAGCTTTCTTT	CASSQAAGAFTEAFF